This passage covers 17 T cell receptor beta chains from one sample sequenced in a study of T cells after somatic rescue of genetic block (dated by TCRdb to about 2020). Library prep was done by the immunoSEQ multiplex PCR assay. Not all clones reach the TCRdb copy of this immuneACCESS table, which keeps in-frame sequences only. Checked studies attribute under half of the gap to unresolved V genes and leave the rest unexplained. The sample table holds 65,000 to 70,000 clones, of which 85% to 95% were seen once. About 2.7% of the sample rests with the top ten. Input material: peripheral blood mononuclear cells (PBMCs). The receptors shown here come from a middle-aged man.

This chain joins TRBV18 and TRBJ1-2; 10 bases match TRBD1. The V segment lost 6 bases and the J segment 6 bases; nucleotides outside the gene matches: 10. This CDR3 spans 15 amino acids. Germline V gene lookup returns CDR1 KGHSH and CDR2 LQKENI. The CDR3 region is CASSGQGYRGDGYTF. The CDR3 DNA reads TGTGCCAGCTCGGGACAGGGGTACCGAGGCGATGGCTACACCTTC.

CDR3: CASSPRDRVDEQFF. The DNA for the CDR3 is TGTGCCAGCAGCCCGAGGGACAGGGTCGATGAGCAGTTCTTC. The chain is built from TRBV9 and TRBJ2-1, with TRBD1 identical over 9 bases. The CDR3 is 14 amino acids. Germline V gene sequence: CDR1 SGDLS, CDR2 YYNGEE. Trimming removed 4 bases from V and 8 bases from J; junction bases left unmatched: 7.

The DNA of the CDR3 is TGCAGCGTAGAAACAGGGGGCACTGAAGCTTTCTTT. Its protein is CSVETGGTEAFF. The chain employs TRBV29-1 and TRBJ1-1; 8 bases are shared with TRBD1. The CDR3 runs 12 residues. Germline trimming cut 6 bases from V and 4 bases from J; bases unmatched to any gene: 4. Germline V gives CDR1 SQVTM, CDR2 ANQGSEA.

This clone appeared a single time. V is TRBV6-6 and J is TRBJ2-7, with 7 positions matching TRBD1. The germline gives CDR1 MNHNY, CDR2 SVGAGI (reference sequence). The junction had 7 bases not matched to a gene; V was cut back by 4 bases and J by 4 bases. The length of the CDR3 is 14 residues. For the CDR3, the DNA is TGTGCCAGCAGTTCTAGCCAGGGGGAATACGAGCAGTACTTC. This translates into CASSSSQGEYEQYF.

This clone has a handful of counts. This CDR3 reads CASSLLQGSYEQYF. The DNA for the CDR3 is TGTGCCAGCAGCTTACTGCAGGGGTCCTACGAGCAGTACTTC. This sequence joins TRBV7-9 and TRBJ2-7; D may be TRBD1 (6 bases). The CDR3 is 14 residues long. From germline, CDR1 is SEHNR and CDR2 FQNEAQ (reference sequence). With 2 bases removed from V and 1 base from J, the gap between germline ends came to 9 bases.

This chain's CDR3 is CASSLVRDRLRRQFF. The CDR3 coding sequence is TGTGCCAGCAGCTTAGTACGGGACAGATTACGACGGCAGTTCTTC. The rearrangement links TRBV11-2 to TRBJ2-1, with 7 bases lining up with TRBD1. The V segment lost 1 base and the J segment 12 bases; nucleotides outside the gene matches: 12. Germline CDR1 is SGHAT and CDR2 is FQNNGV. CDR3 size: 15 residues.

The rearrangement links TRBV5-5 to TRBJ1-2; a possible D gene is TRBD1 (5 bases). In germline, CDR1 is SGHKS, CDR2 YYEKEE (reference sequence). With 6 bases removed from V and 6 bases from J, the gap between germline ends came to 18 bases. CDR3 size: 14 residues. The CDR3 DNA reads TGTGCCAGCACCCCCTGGGACCCAGATCATGGCTACACCTTC. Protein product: CASTPWDPDHGYTF.

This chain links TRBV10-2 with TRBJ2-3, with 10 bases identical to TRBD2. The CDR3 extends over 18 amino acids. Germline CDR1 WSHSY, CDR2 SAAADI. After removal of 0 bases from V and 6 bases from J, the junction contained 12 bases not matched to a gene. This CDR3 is CASSESWTSGTARDTQYF. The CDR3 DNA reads TGCGCCAGCAGTGAGTCCTGGACTAGCGGAACTGCACGTGATACGCAGTATTTT.

CDR3 region: CASSLESLETQYF. CDR3 bases: TGTGCCAGCAGCTTAGAGTCGCTAGAGACCCAGTACTTC. The rearrangement uses TRBV11-2 and TRBJ2-5; D is unclear. This CDR3 contains 13 residues. The V gene lost 0 bases and the J gene lost 4 bases, with 6 bases spanning the gap. Germline CDR1 SGHAT, CDR2 FQNNGV.

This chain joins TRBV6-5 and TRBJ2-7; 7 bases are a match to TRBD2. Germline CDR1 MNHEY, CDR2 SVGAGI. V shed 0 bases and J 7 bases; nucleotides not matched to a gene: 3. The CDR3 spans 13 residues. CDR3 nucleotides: TGTGCCAGCAGTTACTCAGCGGGGTCAGAGCAGTACTTC. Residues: CASSYSAGSEQYF.

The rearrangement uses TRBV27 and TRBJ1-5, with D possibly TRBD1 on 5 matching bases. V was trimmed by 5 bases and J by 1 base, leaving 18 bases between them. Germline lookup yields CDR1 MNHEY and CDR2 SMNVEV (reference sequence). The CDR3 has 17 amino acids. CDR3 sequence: CASSPQELGASNQPQHF. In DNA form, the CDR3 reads TGTGCCAGCAGTCCCCAGGAGTTAGGGGCAAGCAATCAGCCCCAGCATTTT.

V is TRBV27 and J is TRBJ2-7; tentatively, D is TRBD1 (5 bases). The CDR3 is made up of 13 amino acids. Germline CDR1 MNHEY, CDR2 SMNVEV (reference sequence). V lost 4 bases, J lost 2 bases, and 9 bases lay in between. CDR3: CASSWGLAYEQYF. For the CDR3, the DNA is TGTGCCAGCAGTTGGGGCCTAGCCTACGAGCAGTACTTC.

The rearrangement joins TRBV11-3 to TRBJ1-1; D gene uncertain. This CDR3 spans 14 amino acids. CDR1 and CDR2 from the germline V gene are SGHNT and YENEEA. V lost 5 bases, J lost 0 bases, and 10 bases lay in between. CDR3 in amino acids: CASSKDGMNTEAFF. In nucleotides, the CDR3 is TGTGCCAGCAGCAAGGACGGCATGAACACTGAAGCTTTCTTT.

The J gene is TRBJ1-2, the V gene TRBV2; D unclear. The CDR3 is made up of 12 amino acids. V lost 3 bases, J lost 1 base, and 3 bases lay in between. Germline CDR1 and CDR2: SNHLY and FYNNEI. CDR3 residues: CASSDSNYGYTF. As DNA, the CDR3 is TGTGCCAGCAGTGACAGTAACTATGGCTACACCTTC. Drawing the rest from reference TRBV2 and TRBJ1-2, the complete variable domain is EPEVTQTPSHQVTQMGQEVILRCVPISNHLYFYWYRQILGQKVEFLVSFYNNEISEKSEIFDDQFSVERPDGSNFTLKIRSTKLEDSAMYFCASSDSNYGYTFGSGTRLTVV.

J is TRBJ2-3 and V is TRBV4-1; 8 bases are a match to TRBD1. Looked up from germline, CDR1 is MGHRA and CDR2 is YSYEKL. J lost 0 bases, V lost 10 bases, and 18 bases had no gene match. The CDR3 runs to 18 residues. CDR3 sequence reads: CATSRRTNRGSSTDTQYF. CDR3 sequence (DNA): TGCGCCACCTCTCGACGGACCAACAGGGGGTCGAGCACAGATACGCAGTATTTT.

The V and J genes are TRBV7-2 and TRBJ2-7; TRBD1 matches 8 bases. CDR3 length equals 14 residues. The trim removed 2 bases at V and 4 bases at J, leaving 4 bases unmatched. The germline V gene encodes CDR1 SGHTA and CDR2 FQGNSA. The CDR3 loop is CASSLTQGAYEQYF. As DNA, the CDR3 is TGTGCCAGCAGCTTAACCCAGGGGGCTTACGAGCAGTACTTC.

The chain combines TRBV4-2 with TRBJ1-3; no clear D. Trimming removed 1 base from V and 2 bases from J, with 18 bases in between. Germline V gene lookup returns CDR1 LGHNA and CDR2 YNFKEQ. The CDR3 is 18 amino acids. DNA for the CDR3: TGTGCCAGCAGCCAAGTTCCGCCCGGGGTAGTTGCTGGAAACACCATATATTTT. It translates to CASSQVPPGVVAGNTIYF.